Following are 11 T cell receptor beta chains from one sample sequenced in a study of T cell repertoires in cytomegalovirus infection (dated by TCRdb to between 2017 and 2020). The sequencing machine was an Illumina HiSeq 1500. TCRdb handled the public reads itself, with Q25 trimming in fastp and clone calling in MiXCR, and kept productive beta chains. A single entry per CDR3 protein holds the most common genes and DNA from its merged rows. The table for this sample lists approximately 120,000 distinct CDR3 sequences; 25% to 35% of them were counted only once. The ten largest clones take up under 70% of the sample. The sample's treatment or condition label, in plain terms: in vitro stimulation with specific CMV peptide epitopes to enrich CMV-specific T cells. Their cognate antigens are unknown. The sample was CD8+ T cells from cultured PBMCs, taken from culture after CMV antigen stimulation. The receptors were gathered from a human donor in good health (CMV status not recorded). Some clones in this sample may be carry-over from other donors' samples.

This chain joins TRBV28 and TRBJ1-2; D not resolved. The V gene's germline CDR1 is MDHEN and CDR2 SYDVKM. The CDR3 has 12 amino acids. V lost 5 bases and J lost 5, with 9 bases in between. CDR3 in DNA: TGTGCCAGCAGTACGGGAGAATATGGCTACACCTTC. It encodes CASSTGEYGYTF.

This clonotype has only a few counts. The V call is TRBV7-9, the J call TRBJ1-3; tentative D call: TRBD1 (5 bases). V shed 6 bases and J shed 3 bases, with 15 bases lying between them. Germline V lookup: CDR1 SEHNR, CDR2 FQNEAQ (reference sequence). The CDR3 spans 15 residues. The CDR3 coding sequence is TGTGCCAGCAGTCCCGACAGTATGATTGGAAACACCATATATTTT. As protein: CASSPDSMIGNTIYF.

There are a few counts of this clonotype. The rearrangement joins TRBV14 to TRBJ2-1, with TRBD2 matching 11 bases. Germline values: CDR1 SGHDN, CDR2 FVKESK. The V gene end was trimmed by 5 bases and the J gene end by 10 bases; junction bases not matched to a gene: 10. This CDR3 comprises 15 residues. The CDR3 bases are TGTGCCAGCAGCAGTAGCGGGGGGGCCATTTTCGAGCAGTTCTTC. Its translation is CASSSSGGAIFEQFF.

The table lists this clonotype with a few counts. The chain uses TRBV4-1 and TRBJ1-2; D is perhaps TRBD1 (6 bases). Trimming removed 0 bases at V and 3 bases at J, with 14 bases between. The CDR3 totals 16 residues. Germline V gene lookup returns CDR1 MGHRA and CDR2 YSYEKL. The CDR3 nucleotides read TGCGCCAGCAGCCAAGATCCGACAGGCCCATACTATGGCTACACCTTC. Its translation is CASSQDPTGPYYGYTF.

This clonotype has only a few counts. The CDR3 loop is CASSSRHILARLAKNIQYF. The CDR3 nucleotides read TGTGCCAGCAGTTCGCGACATATACTAGCCAGGCTAGCCAAAAACATTCAGTACTTC. This chain connects TRBV12-3 or TRBV12-4 to TRBJ2-4; D may be TRBD2 (6 bases). V shed 4 bases and J shed 0 bases, with 22 bases lying between them. This CDR3 has 19 amino acids.

The V call is TRBV19, the J call TRBJ2-7, with 12 bases identical to TRBD2. V lost 8 bases to trimming and J lost 3 bases; unmatched junction nucleotides: 5. Germline CDR1 reads LNHDA; CDR2 reads SQIVND (reference sequence). This CDR3 contains 14 residues. In DNA form, the CDR3 reads TGTGCCAGTTCGACTAGCGGGGGATACTACGAGCAGTACTTC. This encodes CASSTSGGYYEQYF.

In its sample, this clonotype was seen many times. This rearrangement joins TRBV10-3 to TRBJ1-6, with 10 bases fitting TRBD1. The CDR3 consists of 19 residues. Germline CDR1 reads ENHRY; CDR2 reads SYGVKD. With 3 bases clipped from V and 2 bases from J, the junction kept 10 bases outside the gene matches. The chain's CDR3 is CAISEAAGTGAAYNSPLHF. The CDR3 DNA reads TGTGCCATCAGTGAAGCGGCCGGGACAGGGGCCGCCTATAATTCACCCCTCCACTTT.

This sequence joins TRBV7-9 and TRBJ2-7; 7 positions agree with TRBD2. The CDR3 runs to 11 residues. The germline V gene has CDR1 SEHNR and CDR2 FQNEAQ (reference sequence). J lost 7 bases, V lost 11 bases, and 8 bases had no gene match. In nucleotides, the CDR3 is TGTGCCCTTTGGTCCGGGAGGGAGCAGTACTTC. Residues: CALWSGREQYF.

This clonotype was seen a handful of times. V usage is TRBV7-9 and J usage is TRBJ1-1, with 7 bases matching TRBD1. Germline CDR1 SEHNR, CDR2 FQNEAQ (reference sequence). The length of the CDR3 is 13 residues. The trim removed 5 bases at V and 5 bases at J, leaving 5 bases unmatched. The CDR3 loop is CASSLGGMTEAFF. The CDR3 coding sequence is TGTGCCAGCAGCCTAGGGGGCATGACTGAAGCTTTCTTT.

In this sample, this clonotype turned up a few times. V usage is TRBV4-3 and J usage is TRBJ1-2; 8 nucleotides align to TRBD1. The germline gives CDR1 LGHNA, CDR2 YSLEER. This CDR3 region has 14 residues. The V segment lost 4 bases and the J segment 2 bases; nucleotides outside the gene matches: 3. The CDR3: CASSPSGGNYGYTF. CDR3 DNA sequence: TGCGCCAGCAGCCCATCAGGGGGCAACTATGGCTACACCTTC.

This clonotype appeared many times. V and J are TRBV4-2 and TRBJ2-3; D may be TRBD1 (5 bases). Trimming removed 4 bases at V and 1 base at J, with 18 bases between. CDR3 length equals 17 residues. Germline CDR1 LGHNA, CDR2 YNFKEQ. The CDR3 coding sequence is TGTGCCAGCAGCCCCTCGGTACAGGATTTGGGCACAGATACGCAGTATTTT. Its translation is CASSPSVQDLGTDTQYF.